These 5 T cell receptor beta chains share one sample of origin, sequenced in a study of blood T cell repertoires in COVID-19. Only in-frame clones appear in the TCRdb table, and some are missing; sequencing was by immunoSEQ multiplex PCR. The sample has 15,000 to 20,000 clones; around nine tenths are singletons. Sequencing was done on a sample of peripheral blood. The receptor source for this set is a human donor in a cohort sampled during active COVID-19.

The chain links TRBV4-3 to TRBJ2-5, with TRBD2 matching 15 bases. This CDR3 contains 15 residues. V shed 4 bases and J 5 bases; nucleotides not matched to a gene: 2. Per germline, CDR1 LGHNA and CDR2 YSLEER. The DNA for the CDR3 is TGCGCCAGCAGCCTGGGACTAGCGGGAGGTGAGACCCAGTACTTC. Translating it yields CASSLGLAGGETQYF.

Only one count was recorded for this clone. This chain connects TRBV20-1 to TRBJ2-5, with D possibly TRBD2 on 5 matching bases. Looked up from germline, CDR1 is DFQATT and CDR2 is SNEGSKA (reference sequence). The CDR3 covers 11 residues. V lost 7 bases to trimming and J lost 3 bases, with 9 bases between them. The CDR3, as DNA: TGCAGTGTCTTCGGGGAAGAGACCCAGTACTTC. This codes for CSVFGEETQYF.

The gene calls are TRBV4-2 and TRBJ2-2, with 12 bases that match TRBD1. CDR1 is LGHNA and CDR2 is YNFKEQ in the germline V gene. J lost 5 bases, V lost 7 bases, and 11 bases had no gene match. CDR3 length equals 17 residues. Here the CDR3 reads CASTPWGTGGATGELFF. The CDR3 coding sequence is TGTGCCAGCACCCCATGGGGGACAGGGGGCGCAACCGGGGAGCTGTTTTTT.

The rearrangement links TRBV12-3 or TRBV12-4 to TRBJ2-1; maybe TRBD1 (5 bases). The V gene lost 3 bases and the J gene lost 14 bases, with 11 bases spanning the gap. This CDR3 has 11 residues. The CDR3 DNA sequence: TGTGCCAGCAGTTTTGGACATGCTGAGTTCTTC. Protein product: CASSFGHAEFF.

This chain connects TRBV10-3 to TRBJ2-5; possibly TRBD1 for D (5 bases). Trimming shortened V by 3 bases and J by 3 bases, and 14 bases separated the two germline ends. The CDR3 spans 15 residues. The germline gives CDR1 ENHRY, CDR2 SYGVKD. The chain's CDR3 is CAISDRSGKKETQYF. As DNA, the CDR3 is TGTGCCATCAGTGATCGGTCAGGGAAAAAAGAGACCCAGTACTTC.